This T cell receptor beta chain was found in a study of blood T cell repertoires in COVID-19. Study-level background: Sites in the United States, Italy and Spain provided acute and convalescent COVID-19 samples. PBMCs, B-cell-depleted T cells, or T cells were the source of the cDNA or gDNA that made up the material.

The germline V and J ends were trimmed by 3 bases and 10 bases, with 12 bases remaining between them. The germline CDR1 and CDR2 sequences are MDHEN and SYDVKM. The CDR3 length is 12 residues. In the original analysis: Amplification of reference gene primers provided the estimated nucleated cell counts. The repertoire was sequenced with immunoSEQ multiplex PCR; TCRdb's copy has only in-frame clones and lacks some. The V and J calls and the clone size are those of that table, but D and trimming were determined from the DNA. Of about 120,000 clones in the sample, 85% to 90% were seen once. The TCR sequence derives from a woman of 80 years or more with acute or convalescent COVID-19. Source material: peripheral blood. J is TRBJ1-1 and V is TRBV28; D remains unclear. CDR3 sequence: CASSFPGMGAFF. The CDR3 nucleotides are TGTGCCAGCAGTTTCCCAGGAATGGGAGCTTTCTTT.